This T cell receptor beta chain emerged from a study of shared clonotypes between healthy human individuals. The length of the CDR3 is 14 residues. Germline CDR1 reads SGHTS; CDR2 reads YDEGEE. The V and J ends lost 0 bases and 3 bases respectively, with 10 bases between them. TCRdb's table, derived via immunoSEQ multiplex PCR, lists solely in-frame clones and lacks some. The table lists approximately 810,000 clones, almost 95% of them singletons. Naive-designated CD8 cells lacked CD45RO, were positively enriched for CCR7, and omitted terminally differentiated effector memory CD45RA+ cells. The clonotype was recovered from a man aged 30-40 years in good health. Sequenced sample: naive CD8+ T cells sorted from blood. This chain connects TRBV5-8 to TRBJ2-7; unclear D gene. CDR3 loop: CASSLESLDYEQYF. The CDR3, as DNA: TGTGCCAGCAGCTTGGAAAGTTTGGACTACGAGCAGTACTTC. The whole variable domain, remainder taken from reference TRBV5-8 and TRBJ2-7, is EAGVTQSPTHLIKTRGQQATLRCSPISGHTSVYWYQQALGLGLQFLLWYDEGEERNRGNFPPRFSGRQFPNYSSELNVNALELEDSALYLCASSLESLDYEQYFGPGTRLTVT.